This T cell receptor beta chain was retrieved from a study of cytomegalovirus exposure and HLA in healthy donors. Study-level findings and limits: Later analysis showed most CMV-associated TCR beta chains appearing HLA-restricted.

Germline V lookup: CDR1 SGHVS, CDR2 FQNEAQ. The CDR3 loop spans 11 amino acids. V lost 5 bases and J lost 7, with 8 bases in between. This clone has just one count. Antigen specificity is unknown. The PCR had 60 Vbeta and 13 Jbeta primers. Method: immunoSEQ multiplex PCR; TCRdb's copy keeps in-frame clones and lacks some. The sample includes under 200,000 clones, approximately 80% of them seen just once. This receptor was identified in a man aged 45-60 years in good health and CMV-seropositive. V is TRBV7-8 and J is TRBJ2-5; D remains unclear. Material: PBMCs. The CDR3 reads CASSDRVTQYF. The CDR3 region has the DNA TGTGCCAGCAGCGACCGGGTGACCCAGTACTTC.